The 5 T cell receptor beta chains listed next were all sequenced from one sample in a study of blood T cell repertoires in COVID-19. Profiled with immunoSEQ multiplex PCR; TCRdb holds only in-frame clones, not every one. The repertoire holds tens of thousands of clones, with roughly nine tenths as singletons. Sequencing was done on a sample of peripheral blood. The source of these receptors is an elderly woman with acute or convalescent COVID-19.

The genes are TRBV27 and TRBJ1-1, with 8 nucleotides matching TRBD1. The CDR3 loop spans 16 amino acids. Germline CDR1 and CDR2: MNHEY and SMNVEV (reference sequence). Losses at the gene ends were 6 bases for V and 5 bases for J; bases not matched to a gene: 14. CDR3 sequence: CASSRQGTTMRTEAFF. The CDR3 DNA is TGTGCCAGCAGCCGACAGGGGACAACGATGAGGACTGAAGCTTTCTTT.

This clone appeared a single time. The V gene is TRBV10-1, the J gene TRBJ2-7; D ambiguous. CDR1 is WNHNN, CDR2 SYGVQD, per germline (reference sequence). V was trimmed by 8 bases and J by 7 bases, leaving 18 bases between them. The length of the CDR3 is 13 residues. This CDR3 reads CASLETPFREQYV. In DNA, the CDR3 is TGCGCCAGCTTGGAGACTCCTTTTAGGGAGCAGTACGTC.

The chain uses TRBV28 and TRBJ1-2; 7 bases align to TRBD1. CDR3 length equals 13 residues. CDR1 is MDHEN, CDR2 SYDVKM, per germline. V lost 6 bases to trimming and J lost 5 bases; unmatched junction nucleotides: 6. DNA for the CDR3: TGTGCCAGCAGGAAGGGGGCCGAGTATGGCTACACCTTC. Translating gives CASRKGAEYGYTF.

The rearrangement uses TRBV6-4 and TRBJ1-1; D is unresolved. Trimming stripped 5 bases from V and 0 bases from J, with 16 bases between. This CDR3 comprises 16 residues. Germline V CDR1 and CDR2: MRHNA, SNTAGT. In DNA form, the CDR3 reads TGTGCCAGCAGTCTTGGACCGTCGGGGATGAACACTGAAGCTTTCTTT. Translated, it gives CASSLGPSGMNTEAFF.

This chain links TRBV11-3 with TRBJ1-3; D perhaps matches TRBD1 (5 bases). CDR3 length: 16 amino acids. Germline loops: CDR1 SGHNT, CDR2 YENEEA. V lost 0 bases and J lost 0, with 9 bases in between. CDR3 coding DNA: TGTGCCAGCAGCTTAGATCTCAGGGACTCTGGAAACACCATATATTTT. This gives the protein CASSLDLRDSGNTIYF.